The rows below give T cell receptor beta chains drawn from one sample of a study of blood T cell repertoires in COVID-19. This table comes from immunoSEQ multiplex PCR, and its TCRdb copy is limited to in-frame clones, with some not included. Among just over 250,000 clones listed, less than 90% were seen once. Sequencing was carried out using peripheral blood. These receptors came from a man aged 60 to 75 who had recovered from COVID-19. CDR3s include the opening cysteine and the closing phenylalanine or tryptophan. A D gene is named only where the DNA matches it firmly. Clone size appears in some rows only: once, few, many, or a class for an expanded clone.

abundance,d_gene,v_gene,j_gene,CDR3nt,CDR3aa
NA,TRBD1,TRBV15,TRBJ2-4,TGTGCCACCAGCAGAGATGCGACAGGGACGGGCATTCAGTACTTC,CATSRDATGTGIQYF
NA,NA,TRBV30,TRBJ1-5,TGTGCCTGGAGTGGCCAGGGAAGTCAGCCCCAGCATTTT,CAWSGQGSQPQHF
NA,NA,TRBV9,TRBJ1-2,TGTGCCAGCAGCAGGGGAAAACAGGGTGGCGGAAATGGCTACACCTTC,CASSRGKQGGGNGYTF
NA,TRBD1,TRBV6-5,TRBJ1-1,TGTGCCAGCAGCTTACAGGGGACTCTCAACACTGAAGCTTTCTTT,CASSLQGTLNTEAFF
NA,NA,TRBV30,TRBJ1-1,TGTGCCTGTGGGCCACGGAACACTGAAGCTTTCTTT,CACGPRNTEAFF
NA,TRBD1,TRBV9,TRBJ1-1,TGTGCCAGCAGCGGACCGACAGGGAAGAACACTGAAGCTTTCTTT,CASSGPTGKNTEAFF
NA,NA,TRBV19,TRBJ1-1,TGTGCCAGTAGTCAGGGGAGGAACACTGAAGCTTTCTTT,CASSQGRNTEAFF
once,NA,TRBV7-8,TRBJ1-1,TGTGCCAGCAGCAAGACGGGAGCGTTGAACACTGAAGCTTTCTTT,CASSKTGALNTEAFF
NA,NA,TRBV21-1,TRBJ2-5,TGTGCCAGCCCCCCGGGGGACTACCCCACCGAGACCCAGTACTTC,CASPPGDYPTETQYF
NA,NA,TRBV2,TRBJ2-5,TGTGCCAGCAGGCTGTCCCTAGCCCGGGAGACCCAGTACTTC,CASRLSLARETQYF
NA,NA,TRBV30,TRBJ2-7,TGTGCCTGGAGCGTTGACAGACTTAGGTACGAGCAGTACTTC,CAWSVDRLRYEQYF
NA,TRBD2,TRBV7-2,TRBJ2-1,TGTGCCAGCAGCTTGCGGGGGATGGATGAGCAGTTCTTC,CASSLRGMDEQFF
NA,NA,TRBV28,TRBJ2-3,TGTGCCAGCAGTTTAGGCGGGGCGAAAGATACGCAGTATTTT,CASSLGGAKDTQYF
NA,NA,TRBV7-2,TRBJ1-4,TGTGCCAGCAGCGTCACCGGGACACAGGGCGAAAAACTGTTTTTT,CASSVTGTQGEKLFF
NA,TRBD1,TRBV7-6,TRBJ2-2,TGTGCCAGCAGCTTGCCCGGGACAGTCCCCGGGGAGCTGTTTTTT,CASSLPGTVPGELFF
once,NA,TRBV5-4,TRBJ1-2,TGTGCCAGCAGCATTGGTAGGGGAGGGAACTATGGCTACACCTTC,CASSIGRGGNYGYTF
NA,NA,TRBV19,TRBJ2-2,TGTGCCAGTAGTCAAGGGACACCCGGGGAGCTGTTTTTT,CASSQGTPGELFF
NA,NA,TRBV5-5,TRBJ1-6,TGTGCCAGCAGCTTGGCTTCGAGACAACCAGATTCACCCCTCCACTTT,CASSLASRQPDSPLHF
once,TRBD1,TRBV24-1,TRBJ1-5,TGTGCCACCAGTCCCGGTGGGACAGGGAGGGGTCAGCCCCAGCATTTT,CATSPGGTGRGQPQHF
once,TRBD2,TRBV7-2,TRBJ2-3,TGTGCCAGCAGCACACTAGCGGGGACTCGCACAGATACGCAGTATTTT,CASSTLAGTRTDTQYF
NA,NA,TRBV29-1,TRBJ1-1,TGCAGCGTCCAAAGGGAGGGTGGCACTGAAGCTTTCTTT,CSVQREGGTEAFF
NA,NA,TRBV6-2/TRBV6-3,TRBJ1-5,TGTGCCAGCAGTTTGGCAGGTTATAGCAATCAGCCCCAGCATTTT,CASSLAGYSNQPQHF
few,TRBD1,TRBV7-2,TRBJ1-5,TGTGCCAGCAGCTTAAAAGGACAGGGGACTCAGCCCCAGCATTTT,CASSLKGQGTQPQHF
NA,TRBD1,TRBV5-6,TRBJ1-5,TGTGCCAGCAGCGCTGGACAGGCAGATCAGCCCCAGCATTTT,CASSAGQADQPQHF
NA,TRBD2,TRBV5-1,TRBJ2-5,TGCGCCAGCAGCCTCGGACTAGCGGGGTTGGAGACCCAGTACTTC,CASSLGLAGLETQYF
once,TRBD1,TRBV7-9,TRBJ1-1,TGTGCCAGCAGCGGAGGACAGGGTTTCACTGAAGCTTTCTTT,CASSGGQGFTEAFF
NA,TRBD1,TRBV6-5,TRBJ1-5,TGTGCCAGCAGCCAATCAGGGGGGAGCAATCAGCCCCAGCATTTT,CASSQSGGSNQPQHF
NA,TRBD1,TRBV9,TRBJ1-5,TGTGCCAGCAGCCCACAGGGGATCAATCAGCCCCAGCATTTT,CASSPQGINQPQHF
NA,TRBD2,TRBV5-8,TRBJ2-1,TGTGCCAGCAGCAGACATAGCGGGGGGGCTACAATGCGGTCTGAGCAGTTCTTC,CASSRHSGGATMRSEQFF
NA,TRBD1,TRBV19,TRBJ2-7,TGTGCCAGTAGCCTGGGACAGGGGTACGAGCAGTACTTC,CASSLGQGYEQYF
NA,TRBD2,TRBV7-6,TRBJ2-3,TGTGCCAGCAGCCAGACGACTAGCGGGGGTGCTACGCAGTATTTT,CASSQTTSGGATQYF
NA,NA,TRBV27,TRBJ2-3,TGTGCCAGCAGTTTCGGTCTAGCGCTCACAGATACGCAGTATTTT,CASSFGLALTDTQYF
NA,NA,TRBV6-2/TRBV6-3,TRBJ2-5,TGTGCCAGCAGTTACTCGAATCGGCGATTGGGGGGGCGAGAGACCCAGTACTTC,CASSYSNRRLGGRETQYF
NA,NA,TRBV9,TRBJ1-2,TGTGCCAGCACCCCAGGGCAGGGAACTAACTATGGCTACACCTTC,CASTPGQGTNYGYTF
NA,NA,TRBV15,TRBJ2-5,TGTGCCACCAGCAGAGGGGGGCAGGGGGAGACCCAGTACTTC,CATSRGGQGETQYF
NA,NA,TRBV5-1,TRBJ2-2,TGCGCCAGCAGCTTGGCGGTAGCGGACACCGGGGAGCTGTTTTTT,CASSLAVADTGELFF
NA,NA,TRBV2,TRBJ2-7,TGTGCCAGCAGTGATAGTTGGGGGGTCTACGAGCAGTACTTC,CASSDSWGVYEQYF
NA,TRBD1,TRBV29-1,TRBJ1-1,TGCAGCGTTCCGGGACAGGGACCCGAAGCTTTCTTT,CSVPGQGPEAFF
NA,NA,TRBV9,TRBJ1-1,TGTGCCAGCAGCGTAGTGGTAGAGAACACTGAAGCTTTCTTT,CASSVVVENTEAFF
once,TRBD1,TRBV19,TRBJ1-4,TGTGCCAGTAGTCTCCTCACAGGGGTGTCTAATGAAAAACTGTTTTTT,CASSLLTGVSNEKLFF
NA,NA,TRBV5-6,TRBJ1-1,TGTGCCAGCAGCTTATCCGGATCTAACAGGATATTGAACACTGAAGCTTTCTTT,CASSLSGSNRILNTEAFF
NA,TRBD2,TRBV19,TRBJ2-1,TGTGCCAGTAGTTCCATACGACTAGCGGCCGTTTCAAATGAGCAGTTCTTC,CASSSIRLAAVSNEQFF
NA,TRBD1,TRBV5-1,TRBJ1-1,TGCGCCAGCAGCTTGGGACAGGGGGTGAACACTGAAGCTTTCTTT,CASSLGQGVNTEAFF
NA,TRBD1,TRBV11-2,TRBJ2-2,TGTGCCAGCAGCCAGACAGGGTTCAACACCGGGGAGCTGTTTTTT,CASSQTGFNTGELFF
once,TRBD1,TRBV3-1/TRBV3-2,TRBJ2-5,TGTGCCAGCAGCCCCAGGGGGAGAGGCGAGACCCAGTACTTC,CASSPRGRGETQYF
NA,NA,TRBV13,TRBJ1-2,TGTGCCAGCAGCCTAGAAGGGGGGGATGGCTACACCTTC,CASSLEGGDGYTF
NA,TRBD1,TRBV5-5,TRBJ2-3,TGTGCCAGCTCACCGCGACAGGGGGTGGATACGCAGTATTTT,CASSPRQGVDTQYF
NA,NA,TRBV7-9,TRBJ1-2,TGTGCCAGCACCAAGCCCGAGACGGACAGCTATGGCTACACCTTC,CASTKPETDSYGYTF
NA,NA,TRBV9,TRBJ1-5,TGTGCCAGCAGCGTAGATCTGGGGGCGAACCAGCCCCAGCATTTT,CASSVDLGANQPQHF
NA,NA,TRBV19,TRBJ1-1,TGTGCCAGCCGGGATGGACAGTTGAACACTGAAGCTTTCTTT,CASRDGQLNTEAFF
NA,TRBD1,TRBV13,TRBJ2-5,TGTGCCAGCAGCCGGGTGTTAACGGGACAGGGGGCGCGAGAGACCCAGTACTTC,CASSRVLTGQGARETQYF
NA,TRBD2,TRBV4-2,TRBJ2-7,TGTGCCAGCAGCCTCGGGACTAGCGGGGAATACGAGCAGTACTTC,CASSLGTSGEYEQYF
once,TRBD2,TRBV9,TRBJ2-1,TGTGCCAGCAGCCAAACTAGCGGGGGGGACAATGAGCAGTTCTTC,CASSQTSGGDNEQFF
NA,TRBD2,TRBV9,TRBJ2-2,TGTGCCAGCAGCCCGCGGACTAGTCCCGGGGAGCTGTTTTTT,CASSPRTSPGELFF
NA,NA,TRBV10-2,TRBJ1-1,TGCGCCAGCAGATCCGACACTGAAGCTTTCTTT,CASRSDTEAFF
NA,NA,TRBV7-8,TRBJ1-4,TGTGCCAGCAGCTTAGCGACCCAGGGAAGGATGGTGGAACTGTTTTTT,CASSLATQGRMVELFF